The clone carrying this T cell receptor beta chain has ten or more counts. The sample originates from a study of T cells in Graves' hyperthyroidism and ophthalmopathy. Amplification of TCR beta CDR3 regions was performed using RNA transcripts as template. TCR CDR3 underwent first-round RT-PCR with the HTBI primer set. TCRdb itself ran the multiplex PCR reads through MiXCR, one entry per CDR3 protein. The sample contains some 350,000 distinct CDR3 sequences, approximately 16% of which appear only once. Trimming left V 5 bases short and J 5 bases short, with 16 bases between. Germline values: CDR1 SGHDN, CDR2 FVKESK. The CDR3 consists of 15 residues.

The chain recombines TRBV14 with TRBJ2-1; D perhaps matches TRBD2 (5 bases). Sequencing was performed on blood. This sequence was found in a woman aged 55-75 years with Graves' ophthalmopathy. The CDR3 DNA reads as TGTGCCAGCAGCGGCCTAGCCTCCCCGGACAATGAGCAGTTCTTC. It encodes CASSGLASPDNEQFF.